The T cell receptor (beta chain) under discussion was sequenced for a study of shared clonotypes between healthy human individuals. CDR3 length equals 14 residues. V gave up 4 bases and J gave up 8 bases; unmatched junction bases: 8. CDR1 and CDR2 (germline): SEHNR, FQNEAQ (reference sequence). Naive CD8 cells were CD45RO-negative, positively selected for CCR7, excluding terminally differentiated effector memory CD45RA+ cells. The table came from immunoSEQ multiplex PCR; TCRdb's copy has only in-frame clones and leaves some out. The table includes hundreds of thousands of clones, roughly 95% detected once.

The TCR was taken from a woman under 40 in good health. Sequencing used naive CD8+ T cells sorted from blood. The chain is built from TRBV7-9 and TRBJ2-1, with 7 bases fitting TRBD2. Here the CDR3 reads CASSSGGNLDEQFF. The CDR3 region has the DNA TGTGCCAGCAGCTCCGGGGGGAACCTCGATGAGCAGTTCTTC.